This T cell receptor beta chain derives from a study of blood T cell repertoires in COVID-19. The length of the CDR3 is 13 residues. CDR1 and CDR2 (germline): MNHNY, SVGAGI (reference sequence). V lost 5 bases to trimming and J lost 1 base, with 6 bases between them. Here immunoSEQ multiplex PCR was the method, and the copy in TCRdb shows in-frame clones only, minus some. This sample has tens of thousands of clones, with roughly 87% found just once. This chain uses TRBV6-6 with TRBJ1-5; D uncertain. This clonotype originated in a woman over 75 with active COVID-19. Material: peripheral blood. The CDR3 spells CASSLQSNQPQHF. In DNA form, the CDR3 reads TGTGCCAGCAGTCTTCAGAGCAATCAGCCCCAGCATTTT.